A selection of T cell receptor beta chains follows, all from one sample in a study of human T cells and chemical hapten exposure. TCRdb re-called the RACE reads through MiXCR, storing one row per CDR3 protein. Altogether under 90,000 distinct CDR3 sequences are present, about 8.7% being singletons, with the ten largest covering approximately 1.5%. Sequenced input: whole blood. The receptors here all came from a male donor in good health. Some clones in this sample may be carry-over from other donors' samples. Both conserved end residues are part of each CDR3. Each record gives: V gene, J gene, CDR3 protein.

V: TRBV12-3/TRBV12-4; J: TRBJ1-1; CDR3: CASSQANWDRHTEAFF
V: TRBV5-1; J: TRBJ1-1; CDR3: CASSLEPLGTEAFF
V: TRBV18; J: TRBJ1-1; CDR3: CASSPRQGQNTEAFF
V: TRBV4-3; J: TRBJ1-2; CDR3: CASSQDRFRDYGYTF
V: TRBV9; J: TRBJ1-6; CDR3: CASSVGGPGPPLHF
V: TRBV6-2/TRBV6-3; J: TRBJ2-5; CDR3: CASSPSRSGTQYF
V: TRBV4-1; J: TRBJ2-3; CDR3: CASSPVGLNTQYF
V: TRBV5-1; J: TRBJ2-3; CDR3: CASSVTGREAGDTQYF
V: TRBV20-1; J: TRBJ2-5; CDR3: CSASHPGLAGYQETQYF
V: TRBV6-2/TRBV6-3; J: TRBJ1-2; CDR3: CASSGLGYGYTF
V: TRBV5-1; J: TRBJ1-1; CDR3: CASSFYQGEGTEAFF
V: TRBV20-1; J: TRBJ2-1; CDR3: CSAPTGKGRIDMDEQFF
V: TRBV20-1; J: TRBJ2-3; CDR3: CSASPSLGNSNTQYF
V: TRBV12-3/TRBV12-4; J: TRBJ1-1; CDR3: CASKATGGNTEAFF
V: TRBV5-4; J: TRBJ1-5; CDR3: CASSARGQPQHF
V: TRBV14; J: TRBJ2-3; CDR3: CASSQYADTQYF
V: TRBV7-6; J: TRBJ1-6; CDR3: CASSEGTGNSPLHF
V: TRBV14; J: TRBJ1-1; CDR3: CASSQLTGFSTEAFF
V: TRBV5-6; J: TRBJ2-7; CDR3: CASRDGTADEEQYF
V: TRBV25-1; J: TRBJ1-4; CDR3: CASSEIGQGGPATNEKLFF
V: TRBV12-3/TRBV12-4; J: TRBJ2-7; CDR3: CASSFRGLRSYEQYF
V: TRBV15; J: TRBJ2-3; CDR3: CATSREGRGLDTQYF
V: TRBV27; J: TRBJ1-2; CDR3: CASSRGQLIGGYTF
V: TRBV20-1; J: TRBJ2-7; CDR3: CSATFYRYPYEQYF
V: TRBV5-6; J: TRBJ2-5; CDR3: CASSLVTGLAGQETQYF
V: TRBV4-1; J: TRBJ2-4; CDR3: CASSIPGQGNIQYF
V: TRBV5-1; J: TRBJ2-7; CDR3: CASSLKGQGTYEQYF
V: TRBV5-1; J: TRBJ1-5; CDR3: CASSLNPDNQPQHF
V: TRBV25-1; J: TRBJ2-7; CDR3: CASSDPIAGSAYEQYF